This entry features one T cell receptor (beta chain) sequence. This specimen comes from a study of shared T cell receptors in the human thymus. Produced via immunoSEQ multiplex PCR; TCRdb's table is partial and in-frame only. The table lists 550,000 to 800,000 clones, 70% to 90% of them singletons. This CDR3 comprises 16 residues. Germline loops: CDR1 MDHEN, CDR2 SYDVKM. J lost 5 bases, V lost 0 bases, and 9 bases had no gene match. These data also formed part of another study, on human thymus T cells. That paper states: Healthy Finnish infants undergoing corrective surgery for congenital heart defects were the donors. It was from resections taken during corrective heart surgery that the thymus tissue came. Thymic and blood repertoires seemed to favor certain V and J genes. As related research reported, thymic repertoires overlapped highly among unrelated individuals.

The sequenced sample consisted of thymocytes. The source of this sequence is a girl under three years old with a congenital heart defect. This rearrangement joins TRBV28 to TRBJ2-5; TRBD1 aligns across 7 bases. CDR3 residues: CASSLCKTGSNETQYF. CDR3 coding DNA: TGTGCCAGCAGTTTATGTAAGACAGGGAGCAACGAGACCCAGTACTTC.